A selection of T cell receptor beta chains follows, all from one sample in a study of regulatory T cells in long-lasting Graves disease. TCRdb used MiXCR to reprocess the multiplex PCR reads, holding one entry per CDR3 protein. The top ten hold around 11% of the sample, which has some 600,000 distinct CDR3 sequences, 16% seen once. These data were likewise used in another study, on T cells in Graves' hyperthyroidism and ophthalmopathy.

Sequencing used peripheral blood mononuclear cells (PBMCs), obtained at new diagnosis, from a patient treated with antithyroid drugs. These receptors originate from a man aged 18 to 30 with Graves disease. Both conserved end residues are part of each CDR3. The D gene is left open where the match is weak. For some rows the clone size is stated as once, few or many, or as a class when expanded; others skip it.

d_call	v_call	clone_size	j_call	cdr3_aa	cdr3_nt
NA	TRBV6-2/TRBV6-3	NA	TRBJ1-4	CASSSKTTGRPNEKLFF	TGTGCCAGCAGTTCGAAGACCACAGGGCGGCCTAATGAAAAACTGTTTTTT
NA	TRBV13	few	TRBJ2-5	CASSQPGHPQETQYF	TGTGCCAGCAGCCAGCCGGGACATCCTCAAGAGACCCAGTACTTC
NA	TRBV7-6	many	TRBJ1-1	CASSLDVDSTEAFF	TGTGCCAGCAGCTTAGACGTGGATAGCACTGAAGCTTTCTTT
TRBD2	TRBV27	many	TRBJ2-2	CASRSGSRTGELFF	TGTGCCAGCAGGAGCGGGAGTCGGACCGGGGAGCTGTTTTTT
NA	TRBV27	few	TRBJ1-1	CASSLTLRTGAEAFF	TGTGCCAGCAGTTTAACCTTGAGGACGGGGGCTGAAGCTTTCTTT
TRBD2	TRBV27	once	TRBJ2-1	CASSGLAESYNEQFF	TGTGCCAGCAGTGGGCTAGCGGAGTCCTACAATGAGCAGTTCTTC
TRBD1	TRBV7-2	few	TRBJ2-1	CASSYDRGEYNEQFF	TGTGCCAGCAGCTACGACAGGGGGGAATACAATGAGCAGTTCTTC
TRBD2	TRBV5-1	many	TRBJ2-1	CASSPERGFNEQFF	TGCGCCAGCAGCCCCGAGCGGGGTTTCAATGAGCAGTTCTTC
TRBD2	TRBV5-4	NA	TRBJ2-7	CASSPAGGGRSYEQYF	TGTGCCAGCAGCCCGGCGGGAGGGGGACGTAGTTACGAGCAGTACTTC
TRBD2	TRBV6-1	few	TRBJ2-1	CASSDRRGGYEQFF	TGTGCCAGCAGTGATCGACGGGGGGGCTATGAGCAGTTCTTC
NA	TRBV28	NA	TRBJ2-1	CASSPIYYNEQFF	TGTGCCAGCAGCCCGATCTACTACAATGAGCAGTTCTTC
NA	TRBV19	NA	TRBJ2-1	CASSIGGPNEQFF	TGTGCCAGTAGTATTGGGGGCCCCAATGAGCAGTTCTTC
TRBD1	TRBV6-5	many	TRBJ2-3	CASSFSGGEADTQYF	TGTGCCAGCAGTTTCTCAGGGGGCGAGGCAGATACGCAGTATTTT
NA	TRBV20-1	NA	TRBJ1-2	CSAISIHRANYGYTF	TGCAGTGCTATATCTATTCACAGGGCTAACTATGGCTACACCTTC
NA	TRBV19	NA	TRBJ2-1	CASKLGQRSYNEQFF	TGTGCCAGTAAATTAGGCCAGCGCTCCTACAATGAGCAGTTCTTC
NA	TRBV4-1	NA	TRBJ2-2	CASSLPPASGNTGELFF	TGCGCCAGCAGCCTCCCTCCGGCAAGCGGGAACACCGGGGAGCTGTTTTTT
NA	TRBV13	many	TRBJ2-7	CASSLGTSNEQYF	TGTGCCAGCAGCCTTGGAACTAGCAACGAGCAGTACTTC
NA	TRBV5-1	many	TRBJ2-1	CASSSGAYSSYNEQFF	TGCGCCAGCAGCTCTGGGGCTTATAGCTCCTACAATGAGCAGTTCTTC
TRBD2	TRBV13	NA	TRBJ2-7	CASSLAGTSANEQYF	TGTGCCAGCAGTCTCGCCGGGACTAGCGCTAACGAGCAGTACTTC
NA	TRBV9	many	TRBJ2-7	CASSAGGNAYEQYF	TGTGCCAGCAGCGCTGGGGGCAACGCTTACGAGCAGTACTTC
NA	TRBV20-1	few	TRBJ1-1	CSARATGTMNTEAFF	TGCAGTGCTAGGGCTACCGGGACGATGAACACTGAAGCTTTCTTT
NA	TRBV28	many	TRBJ2-1	CASSSPPRDEQFF	TGTGCCAGCAGTTCGCCCCCGCGAGATGAGCAGTTCTTC
TRBD1	TRBV27	NA	TRBJ2-1	CASPLGTGVYNEQFF	TGTGCCAGTCCGCTCGGGACAGGGGTCTACAATGAGCAGTTCTTC
NA	TRBV4-1	NA	TRBJ2-7	CASSPQTNYEQYF	TGCGCCAGCAGCCCCCAGACGAACTACGAGCAGTACTTC
NA	TRBV2	many	TRBJ2-3	CAIQRSASVRDTQYF	TGTGCCATACAAAGATCGGCTAGCGTTAGAGATACGCAGTATTTT
NA	TRBV29-1	NA	TRBJ2-2	CSVGTTTGELFF	TGCAGCGTTGGGACAACCACCGGGGAGCTGTTTTTT
NA	TRBV20-1	NA	TRBJ2-3	CSASPGTSTDTQYF	TGCAGTGCTTCCCCGGGGACTAGCACAGATACGCAGTATTTT
NA	TRBV28	many	TRBJ2-5	CASSLSGRIGETQYF	TGTGCCAGCAGTTTAAGTGGGAGGATCGGAGAGACCCAGTACTTC
NA	TRBV20-1	many	TRBJ1-4	CSARDRRLGEKLFF	TGCAGTGCTAGAGATCGACGCCTAGGGGAAAAACTGTTTTTT
NA	TRBV7-2	NA	TRBJ2-5	CASSESAGQETQYF	TGCGCCAGCAGTGAGTCGGCGGGCCAAGAGACCCAGTACTTC
TRBD1	TRBV28	NA	TRBJ1-6	CASSSGQGDSSPLHF	TGTGCCAGCAGTTCAGGACAGGGCGATTCTTCACCCCTCCACTTT
NA	TRBV11-3	many	TRBJ2-7	CATLSGSRWEQYF	TGTGCCACTTTATCGGGATCTAGGTGGGAGCAGTACTTC
NA	TRBV11-3	NA	TRBJ2-1	CASSFGAARYNEQFF	TGTGCCAGCAGCTTTGGAGCGGCCCGCTACAATGAGCAGTTCTTC
NA	TRBV5-6	few	TRBJ1-5	CASSKAPGGVGQPQHF	TGTGCCAGCAGTAAAGCGCCGGGGGGCGTGGGGCAGCCCCAGCATTTT
NA	TRBV20-1	few	TRBJ2-1	CSASQGSVNEQFF	TGCAGTGCTAGCCAGGGATCGGTCAATGAGCAGTTCTTC
NA	TRBV11-1	many	TRBJ2-6	CASSSGSGANVLTF	TGTGCCAGCAGCTCGGGCTCTGGGGCCAACGTCCTGACTTTC
NA	TRBV30	many	TRBJ1-2	CACAGRANYGYTF	TGTGCCTGCGCGGGACGAGCTAACTATGGCTACACCTTC
NA	TRBV7-9	few	TRBJ2-3	CASSLAGVSTDTQYF	TGTGCCAGCAGCTTAGCTGGGGTTTCCACAGATACGCAGTATTTT
TRBD2	TRBV2	NA	TRBJ2-3	CASKLAGGGDRTDTQYF	TGTGCCAGCAAACTAGCGGGAGGGGGGGATCGCACAGATACGCAGTATTTT
NA	TRBV4-1	NA	TRBJ2-7	CASSQDQGGVYEQYF	TGCGCCAGCAGCCAAGACCAGGGGGGAGTTTACGAGCAGTACTTC
NA	TRBV7-2	few	TRBJ2-2	CASSLASGAGELFF	TGTGCCAGCAGCTTAGCTAGCGGAGCCGGGGAGCTGTTTTTT
TRBD1	TRBV5-6	few	TRBJ2-4	CASSLAQGQGPKNIQYF	TGTGCCAGCAGCTTGGCCCAGGGACAGGGGCCCAAAAACATTCAGTACTTC
NA	TRBV20-1	many	TRBJ2-7	CSAGLLYEQYF	TGCAGTGCGGGACTGCTTTACGAGCAGTACTTC
NA	TRBV28	few	TRBJ1-4	CASSLRGALEKLFF	TGTGCCAGCAGTTTAAGGGGGGCTCTGGAAAAACTGTTTTTT
NA	TRBV30	few	TRBJ1-1	CAWSGGGGVAAFF	TGTGCCTGGAGTGGGGGGGGGGGAGTGGCAGCTTTCTTT
NA	TRBV18	NA	TRBJ2-4	CASSPEGRAKNIQYF	TGTGCCAGCTCACCAGAGGGAAGGGCCAAAAACATTCAGTACTTC